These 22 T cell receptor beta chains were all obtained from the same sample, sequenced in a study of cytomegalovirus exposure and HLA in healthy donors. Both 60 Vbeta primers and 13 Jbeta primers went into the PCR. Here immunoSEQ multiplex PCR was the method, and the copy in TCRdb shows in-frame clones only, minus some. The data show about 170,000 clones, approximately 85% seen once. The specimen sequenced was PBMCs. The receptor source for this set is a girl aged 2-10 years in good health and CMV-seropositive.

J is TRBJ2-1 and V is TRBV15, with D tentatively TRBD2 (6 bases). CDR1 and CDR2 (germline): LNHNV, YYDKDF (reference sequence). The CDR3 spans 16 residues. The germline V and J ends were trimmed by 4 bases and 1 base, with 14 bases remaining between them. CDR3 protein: CATSTLGRDSYNEQFF. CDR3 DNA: TGTGCCACCAGCACCCTGGGGCGGGATTCCTACAATGAGCAGTTCTTC.

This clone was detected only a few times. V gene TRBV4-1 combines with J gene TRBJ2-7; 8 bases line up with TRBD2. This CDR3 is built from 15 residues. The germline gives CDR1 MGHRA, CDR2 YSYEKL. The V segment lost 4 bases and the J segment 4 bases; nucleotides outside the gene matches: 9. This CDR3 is CASSPFWLAGYEQYF. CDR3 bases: TGCGCCAGCAGCCCCTTCTGGCTAGCGGGTTACGAGCAGTACTTC.

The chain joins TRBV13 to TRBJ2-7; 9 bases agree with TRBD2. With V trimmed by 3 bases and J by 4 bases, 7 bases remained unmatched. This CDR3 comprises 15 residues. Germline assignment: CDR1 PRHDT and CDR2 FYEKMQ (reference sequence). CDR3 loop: CASSFWREGQYEQYF. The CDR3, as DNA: TGTGCCAGCAGCTTTTGGCGGGAGGGCCAGTACGAGCAGTACTTC.

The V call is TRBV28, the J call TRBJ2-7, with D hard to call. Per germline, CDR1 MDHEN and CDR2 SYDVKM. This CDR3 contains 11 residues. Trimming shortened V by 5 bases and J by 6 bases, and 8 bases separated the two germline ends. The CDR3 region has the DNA TGTGCCAGCAGTAGCCAGGTCGAGCAGTACTTC. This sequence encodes CASSSQVEQYF.

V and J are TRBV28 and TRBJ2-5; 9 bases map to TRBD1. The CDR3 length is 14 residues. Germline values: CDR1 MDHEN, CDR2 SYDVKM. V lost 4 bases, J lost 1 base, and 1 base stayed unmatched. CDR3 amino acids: CASSWDRVQETQYF. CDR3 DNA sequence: TGTGCCAGCAGTTGGGACAGGGTCCAAGAGACCCAGTACTTC.

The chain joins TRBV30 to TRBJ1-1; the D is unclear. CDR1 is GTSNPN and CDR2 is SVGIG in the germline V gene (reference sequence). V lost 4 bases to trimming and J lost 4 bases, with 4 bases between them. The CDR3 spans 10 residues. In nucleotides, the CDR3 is TGTGCCTGGACCGGCACTGAAGCTTTCTTT. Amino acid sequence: CAWTGTEAFF.

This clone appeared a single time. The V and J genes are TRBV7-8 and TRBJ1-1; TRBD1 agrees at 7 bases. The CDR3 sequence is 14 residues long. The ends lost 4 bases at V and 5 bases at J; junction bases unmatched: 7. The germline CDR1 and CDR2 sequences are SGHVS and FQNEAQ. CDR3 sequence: CASSSEGARTEAFF. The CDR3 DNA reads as TGTGCCAGCAGCTCGGAGGGGGCAAGAACTGAAGCTTTCTTT.

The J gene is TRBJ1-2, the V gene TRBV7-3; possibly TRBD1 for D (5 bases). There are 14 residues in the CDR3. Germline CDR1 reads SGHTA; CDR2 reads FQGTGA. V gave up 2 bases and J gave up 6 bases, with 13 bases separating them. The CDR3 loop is CASSLGGKGDGYTF. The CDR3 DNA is TGTGCCAGCAGCTTAGGGGGGAAAGGGGATGGCTACACCTTC. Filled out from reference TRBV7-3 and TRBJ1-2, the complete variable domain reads GAGVSQTPSNKVTEKGKYVELRCDPISGHTALYWYRQSLGQGPEFLIYFQGTGAADDSGLPNDRFFAVRPEGSVSTLKIQRTERGDSAVYLCASSLGGKGDGYTFGSGTRLTVV.

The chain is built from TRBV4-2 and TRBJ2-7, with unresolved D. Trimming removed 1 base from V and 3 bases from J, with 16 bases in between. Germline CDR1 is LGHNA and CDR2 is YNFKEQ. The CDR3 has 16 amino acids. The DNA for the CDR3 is TGTGCCAGCAGCCAAGTAAGTGCAGATTTGTACTACGAGCAGTACTTC. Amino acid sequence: CASSQVSADLYYEQYF.

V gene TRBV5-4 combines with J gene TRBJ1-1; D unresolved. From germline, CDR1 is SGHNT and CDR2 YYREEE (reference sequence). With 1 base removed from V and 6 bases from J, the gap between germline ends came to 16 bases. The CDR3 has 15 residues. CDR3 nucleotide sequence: TGTGCCAGCAGCTTGAGTGCATCGGGTGTGTCTGAAGCTTTCTTT. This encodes CASSLSASGVSEAFF.

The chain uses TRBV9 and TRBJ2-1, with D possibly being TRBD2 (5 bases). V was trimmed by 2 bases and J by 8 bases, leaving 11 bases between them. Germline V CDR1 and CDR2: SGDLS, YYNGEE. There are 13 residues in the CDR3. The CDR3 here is CASSVTGIYEQFF. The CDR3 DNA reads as TGTGCCAGCAGCGTGACGGGAATCTATGAGCAGTTCTTC.

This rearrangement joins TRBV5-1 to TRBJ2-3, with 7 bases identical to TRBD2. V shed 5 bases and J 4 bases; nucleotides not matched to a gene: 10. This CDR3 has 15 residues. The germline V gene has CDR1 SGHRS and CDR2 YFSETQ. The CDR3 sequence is CASRPGGSVADTQYF. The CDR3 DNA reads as TGCGCCAGCAGACCCGGCGGGAGTGTGGCAGATACGCAGTATTTT. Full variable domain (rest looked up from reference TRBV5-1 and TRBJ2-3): KAGVTQTPRYLIKTRGQQVTLSCSPISGHRSVSWYQQTPGQGLQFLFEYFSETQRNKGNFPGRFSGRQFSNSRSEMNVSTLELGDSALYLCASRPGGSVADTQYFGPGTRLTVL.

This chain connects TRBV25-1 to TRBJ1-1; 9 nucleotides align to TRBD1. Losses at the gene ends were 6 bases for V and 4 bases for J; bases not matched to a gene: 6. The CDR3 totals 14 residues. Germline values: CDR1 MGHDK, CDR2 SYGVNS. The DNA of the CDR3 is TGTGCCAGCAGACACAGGGGGCCCCTCACTGAAGCTTTCTTT. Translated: CASRHRGPLTEAFF.

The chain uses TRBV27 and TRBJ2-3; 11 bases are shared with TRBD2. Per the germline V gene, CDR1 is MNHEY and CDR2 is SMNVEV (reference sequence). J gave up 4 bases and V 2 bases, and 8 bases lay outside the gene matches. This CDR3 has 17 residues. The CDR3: CASSLPELAGGPDTQYF. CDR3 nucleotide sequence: TGTGCCAGCAGTTTACCAGAGCTAGCGGGAGGCCCAGATACGCAGTATTTT.

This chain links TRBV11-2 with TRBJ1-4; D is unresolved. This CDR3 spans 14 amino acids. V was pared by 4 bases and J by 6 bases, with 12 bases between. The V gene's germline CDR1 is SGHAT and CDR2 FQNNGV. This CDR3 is CASSSTWRDEKLFF. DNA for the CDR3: TGTGCCAGCAGCTCAACCTGGAGGGATGAAAAACTGTTTTTT.

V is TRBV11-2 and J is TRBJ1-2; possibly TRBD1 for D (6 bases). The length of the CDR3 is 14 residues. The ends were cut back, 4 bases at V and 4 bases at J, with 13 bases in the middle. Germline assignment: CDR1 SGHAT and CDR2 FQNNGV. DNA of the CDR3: TGTGCCAGCAGCTCTACAGGGTTTAGCTATGGCTACACCTTC. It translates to CASSSTGFSYGYTF.

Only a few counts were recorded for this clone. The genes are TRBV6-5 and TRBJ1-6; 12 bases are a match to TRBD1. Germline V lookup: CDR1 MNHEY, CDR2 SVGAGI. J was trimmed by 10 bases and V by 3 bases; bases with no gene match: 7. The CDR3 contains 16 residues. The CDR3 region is CASSYASGTGGSPLHF. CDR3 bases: TGTGCCAGCAGTTATGCCTCCGGGACAGGGGGCTCACCCCTCCACTTT.

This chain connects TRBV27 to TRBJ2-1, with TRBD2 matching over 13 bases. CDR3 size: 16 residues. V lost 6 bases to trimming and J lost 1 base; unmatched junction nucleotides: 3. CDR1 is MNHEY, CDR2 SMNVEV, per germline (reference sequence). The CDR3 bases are TGTGCCAGCAGCGGGACTAGCGGGGAATCCTACAATGAGCAGTTCTTC. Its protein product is CASSGTSGESYNEQFF.

CDR3: CAWSLGQEAGELFF. Written as DNA, the CDR3 is TGTGCCTGGAGTCTGGGACAGGAGGCCGGGGAGCTGTTTTTT. V gene TRBV30 combines with J gene TRBJ2-2; the match to TRBD1 covers 8 bases. Germline lookup yields CDR1 GTSNPN and CDR2 SVGIG (reference sequence). J was trimmed by 6 bases and V by 2 bases; bases with no gene match: 5. CDR3 length: 14 residues.

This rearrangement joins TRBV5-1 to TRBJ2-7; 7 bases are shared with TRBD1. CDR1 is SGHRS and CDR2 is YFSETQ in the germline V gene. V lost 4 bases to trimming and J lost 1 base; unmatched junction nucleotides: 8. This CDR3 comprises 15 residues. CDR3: CASSPGTAFSYEQYF. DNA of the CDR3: TGCGCCAGCAGCCCCGGGACAGCCTTTTCCTACGAGCAGTACTTC.

DNA of the CDR3: TGTGCCAGCAGTCGAAATAGCGGGATAGGGTACAATGAGCAGTTCTTC. Amino acids: CASSRNSGIGYNEQFF. The chain employs TRBV6-6 and TRBJ2-1, with 8 bases lining up with TRBD2. The germline CDR1 and CDR2 sequences are MNHNY and SVGAGI (reference sequence). This CDR3 is built from 16 residues. V dropped 5 bases and J dropped 4; count of bases not matched to a gene: 10.

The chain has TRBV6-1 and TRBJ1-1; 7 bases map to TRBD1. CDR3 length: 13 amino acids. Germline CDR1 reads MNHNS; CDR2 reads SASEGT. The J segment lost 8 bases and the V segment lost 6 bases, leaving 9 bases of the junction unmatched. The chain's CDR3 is CASSPNRGAEAFF. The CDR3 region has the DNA TGTGCCAGCAGCCCAAACAGGGGCGCAGAAGCTTTCTTT.